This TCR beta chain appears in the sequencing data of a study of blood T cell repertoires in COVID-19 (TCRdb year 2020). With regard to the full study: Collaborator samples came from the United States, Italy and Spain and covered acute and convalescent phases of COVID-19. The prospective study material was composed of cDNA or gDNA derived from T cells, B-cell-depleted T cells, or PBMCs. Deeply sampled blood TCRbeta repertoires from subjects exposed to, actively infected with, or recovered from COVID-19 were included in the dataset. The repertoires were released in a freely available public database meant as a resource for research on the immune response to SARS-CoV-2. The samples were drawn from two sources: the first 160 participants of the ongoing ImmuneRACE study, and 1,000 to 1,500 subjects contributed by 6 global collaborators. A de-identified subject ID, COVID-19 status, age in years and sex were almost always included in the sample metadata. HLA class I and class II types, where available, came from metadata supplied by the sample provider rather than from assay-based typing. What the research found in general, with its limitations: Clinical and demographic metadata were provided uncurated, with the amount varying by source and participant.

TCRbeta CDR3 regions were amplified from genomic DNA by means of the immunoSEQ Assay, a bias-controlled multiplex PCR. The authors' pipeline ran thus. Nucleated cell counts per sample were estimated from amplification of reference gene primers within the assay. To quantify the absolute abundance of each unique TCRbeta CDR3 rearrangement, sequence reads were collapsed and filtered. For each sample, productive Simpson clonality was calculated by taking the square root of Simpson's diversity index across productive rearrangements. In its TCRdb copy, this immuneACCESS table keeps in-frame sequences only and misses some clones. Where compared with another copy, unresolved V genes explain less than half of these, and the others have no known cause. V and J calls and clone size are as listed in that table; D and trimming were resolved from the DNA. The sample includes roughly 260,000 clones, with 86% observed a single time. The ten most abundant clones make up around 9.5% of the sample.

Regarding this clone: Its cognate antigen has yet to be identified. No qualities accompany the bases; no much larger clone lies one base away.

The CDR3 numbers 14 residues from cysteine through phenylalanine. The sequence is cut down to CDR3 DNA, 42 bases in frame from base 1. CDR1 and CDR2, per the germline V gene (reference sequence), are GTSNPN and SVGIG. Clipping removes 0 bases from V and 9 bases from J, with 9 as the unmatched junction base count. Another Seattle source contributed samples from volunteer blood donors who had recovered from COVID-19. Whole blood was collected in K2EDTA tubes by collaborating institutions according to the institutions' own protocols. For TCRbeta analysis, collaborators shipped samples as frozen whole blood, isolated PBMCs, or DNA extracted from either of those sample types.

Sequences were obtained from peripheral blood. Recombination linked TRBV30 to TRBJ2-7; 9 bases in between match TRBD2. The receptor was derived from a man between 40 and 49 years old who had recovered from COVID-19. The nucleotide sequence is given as TGTGCCTGGAGTGTTGGACTAGCGTTGAGAGTGCAGTACTTC. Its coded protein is CAWSVGLALRVQYF. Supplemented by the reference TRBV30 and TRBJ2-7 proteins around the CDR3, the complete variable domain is SQTIHQWPATLVQPVGSPLSLECTVEGTSNPNLYWYRQAAGRGLQLLFYSVGIGQISSEVPQNLSASRPQDRQFILSSKKLLLSDSGFYLCAWSVGLALRVQYFGPGTRLTVT.